This record looks at one TCR beta chain sequence and its context. Germline V gene sequence: CDR1 SGHTA, CDR2 FQGTGA. Trimming shortened V by 0 bases and J by 2 bases, and 7 bases separated the two germline ends. The CDR3 sequence is 14 residues long. The data belong to a study of radiotherapy plus CTLA-4 blockade in lung cancer. Clones were sequenced by immunoSEQ multiplex PCR, and TCRdb holds only the in-frame ones, with some missing. The sample includes 83,000 or so clones, around four fifths of them seen just once. V and J are TRBV7-3 and TRBJ1-1; D might be TRBD1 (6 bases). The TCR was taken from a human donor with non-small cell lung cancer who had stable disease on radiotherapy plus ipilimumab. Sequenced here: peripheral blood, sampled from a patient treated with radiotherapy plus ipilimumab. The CDR3: CASSLTGTNTEAFF. The DNA for the CDR3 is TGTGCCAGCAGCTTAACGGGGACAAACACTGAAGCTTTCTTT.